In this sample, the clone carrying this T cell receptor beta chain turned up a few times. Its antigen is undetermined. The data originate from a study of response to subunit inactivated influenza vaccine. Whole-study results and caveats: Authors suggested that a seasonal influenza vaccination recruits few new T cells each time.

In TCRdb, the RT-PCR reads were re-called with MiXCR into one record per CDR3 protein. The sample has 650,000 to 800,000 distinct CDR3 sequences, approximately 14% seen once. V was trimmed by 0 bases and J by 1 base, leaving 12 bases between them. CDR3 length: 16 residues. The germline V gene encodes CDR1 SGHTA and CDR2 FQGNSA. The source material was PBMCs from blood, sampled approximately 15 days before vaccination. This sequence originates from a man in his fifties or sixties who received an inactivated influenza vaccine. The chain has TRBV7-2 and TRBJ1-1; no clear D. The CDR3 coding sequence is TGTGCCAGCAGCTTAGCGCTCAGGTGGCAGAACACTGAAGCTTTCTTT. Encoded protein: CASSLALRWQNTEAFF.